The 4 T cell receptor beta chains listed next were all sequenced from one sample in a study of cytomegalovirus exposure and HLA in healthy donors. PCR used 60 Vbeta primers and 13 Jbeta primers. Using immunoSEQ multiplex PCR, the repertoire was profiled, and TCRdb retains in-frame clones only, with some absent. This table holds some 200,000 clones, 80% to 85% found once. The specimen was PBMCs. Receptor source: a woman aged 40 to 50 in good health and CMV-seronegative.

This clone was seen once. The chain employs TRBV5-1 and TRBJ2-3; tentatively, D is TRBD2 (5 bases). V lost 2 bases to trimming and J lost 2 bases, with 12 bases between them. This CDR3 region has 15 residues. Germline CDR1 is SGHRS and CDR2 is YFSETQ. The CDR3 is CASSLSGYFTDTQYF. CDR3 coding DNA: TGCGCCAGCAGCTTAAGCGGCTATTTCACAGATACGCAGTATTTT.

The CDR3 sequence: CATSRTGTGAYEQYF. CDR3 DNA: TGTGCCACCAGCAGGACCGGGACAGGGGCCTACGAGCAGTACTTC. This rearrangement joins TRBV15 to TRBJ2-7; 10 nucleotides match TRBD1. J lost 2 bases, V lost 3 bases, and 4 bases had no gene match. Germline assignment: CDR1 LNHNV and CDR2 YYDKDF (reference sequence). The CDR3 has 15 residues.

This CDR3 is CASSHTGLAGVPGELFF. The CDR3 DNA sequence: TGTGCCAGCAGCCATACAGGACTAGCGGGAGTCCCCGGGGAGCTGTTTTTT. The rearrangement links TRBV4-2 to TRBJ2-2; the match to TRBD2 covers 13 bases. The CDR3 covers 17 residues. Trimming at V came to 3 bases and at J to 6 bases, leaving 7 bases not matched to a gene. Per germline, CDR1 LGHNA and CDR2 YNFKEQ.

V is TRBV20-1 and J is TRBJ2-5, with D possibly TRBD1 on 6 matching bases. The CDR3 runs to 11 residues. Germline V gene data show CDR1 as DFQATT and CDR2 as SNEGSKA (reference sequence). Trimming cost V 5 bases and J 7 bases, with 11 bases left between them. The CDR3 region is CSAQLQGTQYF. CDR3 coding DNA: TGCAGTGCTCAATTACAGGGGACCCAGTACTTC.